The rows below give T cell receptor beta chains drawn from one sample of a study of OX40 agonist ivuxolimab in advanced cancers. Clones were read by immunoSEQ multiplex PCR, and TCRdb kept only the in-frame ones, dropping some. The sample contains some 67,000 clones, 85% of which appear only once. The source material was CD4+ or CD8+ T cells sorted from blood, sampled in a trial of the OX40 agonist ivuxolimab. The source of these receptors is an adult with an advanced solid tumor such as melanoma, head and neck, liver or kidney cancer. Each CDR3 is given with its conserved first and last residue. D genes are given only for firm matches. Not every row has a clone size; where given, it reads once, few, many or a size class.

. TRBJ1-6 TRBV6-4 TRBD1 TGTGCCAGCAGTGACGGGGACAGCTATAATTCACCCCTCCACTTT CASSDGDSYNSPLHF
once TRBJ2-1 TRBV27 TRBD2 TGTGCCAGCAGTTTTCGGGTTGGGGGGACTACGGGGAACAATGAGCAGTTCTTC CASSFRVGGTTGNNEQFF
. TRBJ1-5 TRBV18 . TGTGCCAGCTCATCCGAAAGGGAGCAGCCCCAGCATTTT CASSSEREQPQHF
. TRBJ1-4 TRBV10-3 . TGTGCCATCAGTGAGGACAGACCGAATGAAAAACTGTTTTTT CAISEDRPNEKLFF
. TRBJ1-4 TRBV4-3 TRBD1 TGCGCCAGCAGCCAACCCGGGACAGGGCGGAGAAAACTGTTTTTT CASSQPGTGRRKLFF
. TRBJ2-1 TRBV11-3 TRBD1 TGTGCCAGCAGCTTAACAGGGGGCGTTTACAATGAGCAGTTCTTC CASSLTGGVYNEQFF
. TRBJ2-5 TRBV18 TRBD2 TGTGCCAGCTCACTTAGCGGGACCTTCGGCCAAGAGACCCAGTACTTC CASSLSGTFGQETQYF
. TRBJ2-7 TRBV29-1 . TGCAGCGTTGAAGTCCGGGGCGACGAGCAGTACTTC CSVEVRGDEQYF
. TRBJ1-2 TRBV5-4 . TGTGCCAGCAGCTTTAAGGGAGGACCTAACTATGGCTACACCTTC CASSFKGGPNYGYTF
few TRBJ2-2 TRBV9 TRBD1 TGTGCCAGCAGCCCCCCTGGACAGGGGAACACCGGGGAGCTGTTTTTT CASSPPGQGNTGELFF
. TRBJ1-4 TRBV2 . TGTGCCAGCAGGCCCATACCAGGGGAACTGTTTTTT CASRPIPGELFF
. TRBJ1-1 TRBV6-4 TRBD1 TGTGCCAGCAGTGACTCGAACAGGGGGAACACTGAAGCTTTCTTT CASSDSNRGNTEAFF
once TRBJ2-2 TRBV5-1 . TGCGCCAGCAGCTTGGCCAGTCCACCCGGGGAGCTGTTTTTT CASSLASPPGELFF
. TRBJ2-5 TRBV11-2 . TGTGCTACGAGGGAACTAGCCCAAGAGACCCAGTACTTC CATRELAQETQYF
. TRBJ1-4 TRBV5-1 . TGCGCCAGCAGCTTGGTAGGGAGCGACGAAAAACTGTTTTTT CASSLVGSDEKLFF
. TRBJ1-2 TRBV6-5 . TGTGCCAGCAGTACCGGGCCATATGGCTACACCTTC CASSTGPYGYTF
few TRBJ1-1 TRBV6-1 TRBD1 TGTGCCAGCAGTGCTATGCAGGGGGCCCCGACTGAAGCTTTCTTT CASSAMQGAPTEAFF
. TRBJ2-1 TRBV10-1 TRBD1 TGCGCCAGCAGTGAGCCGGGACAGGGGAAGGATGAGCAGTTCTTC CASSEPGQGKDEQFF
. TRBJ2-2 TRBV5-8 . TGTGCCAGCAGCTTGGGGCAACAAACCTCCACCGGGGAGCTGTTTTTT CASSLGQQTSTGELFF
few TRBJ1-5 TRBV2 TRBD1 TGTGCCAGCAGTGCTGGACAGGGCGGGCGGCCCCAGCATTTT CASSAGQGGRPQHF
. TRBJ2-5 TRBV30 . TGTGCCTGGAGTGTATCCCCTGAAGAGACCCAGTACTTC CAWSVSPEETQYF
. TRBJ2-6 TRBV6-1 . TGTGCCAGCAGGGAACAGGGTACTGGGGCCAACGTCCTGACTTTC CASREQGTGANVLTF
. TRBJ2-5 TRBV21-1 . TGTGCCAGCAGCACGCGACGCTTTAATCCGTACTTC CASSTRRFNPYF
. TRBJ2-7 TRBV2 . TGTGCCAGCAGTGATGGGCAGGGATACGAGCAGTACTTC CASSDGQGYEQYF
. TRBJ1-4 TRBV5-1 . TGCGCCAGCAGCTTGGCCTTGGGGGCTGAAAAACTGTTTTTT CASSLALGAEKLFF
. TRBJ2-2 TRBV30 TRBD1 TGTGCCTGGGGGACAGGTGTCAACACCGGGGAGCTGTTTTTT CAWGTGVNTGELFF
. TRBJ2-7 TRBV7-2 TRBD2 TGTGCCAGCAGCTTAGAACTAGCGGGGTCCTACGAGCAGTACTTC CASSLELAGSYEQYF
. TRBJ1-1 TRBV7-9 . TGTGCCAGCAGCTTAACAAAGGAAGTAGTGGGTGCTTTCTTT CASSLTKEVVGAFF
. TRBJ1-4 TRBV5-1 TRBD1 TGCGCCAGCAGCTCCCAGGAGGGGGCGAATGAAAAACTGTTTTTT CASSSQEGANEKLFF
few TRBJ2-7 TRBV2 TRBD1 TGTGCCAGCAGTGGGGGGGACAGGGGCTCCTACGAGCAGTACTTC CASSGGDRGSYEQYF
. TRBJ1-2 TRBV7-6 . TGTGCCAGCAGCCCCCGGGACGGCAGCTATGGCTACACCTTC CASSPRDGSYGYTF
once TRBJ1-6 TRBV27 . TGTGCCAGCAGTTCCTTCTCGAGCTCCTATAATTCACCCCTCCACTTT CASSSFSSSYNSPLHF
. TRBJ2-2 TRBV19 TRBD1 TGTGCCAGTAGTCCATCTTTGGGGAACAGGGGGACCGGGGAGCTGTTTTTT CASSPSLGNRGTGELFF
. TRBJ2-7 TRBV4-1 TRBD2 TGCGCCAGCAGCCAAGGCTGGACTAGCGGGAGACAATACGAGCAGTACTTC CASSQGWTSGRQYEQYF
few TRBJ1-6 TRBV4-1 . TGCGCCAGCAGCCAAGATGTACGCCTCTCCTATAATTCACCCCTCCACTTT CASSQDVRLSYNSPLHF
few TRBJ2-5 TRBV19 TRBD2 TGTGCCAGTAGTATTCTCGGGACTAGCGGGGAGACCCAGTACTTC CASSILGTSGETQYF
. TRBJ2-7 TRBV19 TRBD2 TGTGCCAGTAGTAAGGGCGGGAGAAGCTACGAGCAGTACTTC CASSKGGRSYEQYF
. TRBJ2-1 TRBV30 . TGTGCCTGGAGTGTAGGGGGTGAGCAGTTCTTC CAWSVGGEQFF
. TRBJ1-3 TRBV6-1 TRBD1 TGTGCCAGCAGGACAGAGGGACAGGGAGGAAACACCATATATTTT CASRTEGQGGNTIYF
. TRBJ2-3 TRBV18 . TGTGCCAGCTCACCACTGCGGGCCGGGGGTAGCACAGATACGCAGTATTTT CASSPLRAGGSTDTQYF
. TRBJ2-2 TRBV7-9 TRBD2 TGTGCCAGCACCTCGGGCGGGAGCACCGGGGAGCTGTTTTTT CASTSGGSTGELFF
. TRBJ1-3 TRBV19 TRBD1 TGTGCCAGTAAAAGGTCGTTCTGGGGCGGACAGGGTAGCTCTGGAAACACCATATATTTT CASKRSFWGGQGSSGNTIYF
. TRBJ2-7 TRBV4-3 . TGCGCCAGCAGCCAAGAGGGCGGTTACGAGCAGTACTTC CASSQEGGYEQYF
. TRBJ2-5 TRBV19 . TGTGCCAGTATCGGTTCGGGGGAAGAGACCCAGTACTTC CASIGSGEETQYF
. TRBJ1-5 TRBV7-2 TRBD1 TGTGCCAGCAGCTCCCAGGGGGGTCAGCCCCAGCATTTT CASSSQGGQPQHF
once TRBJ1-2 TRBV18 TRBD1 TGTGCCAGCTCACCTATATCCCGGGACAGGGAAGGTGGCTACACCTTC CASSPISRDREGGYTF
. TRBJ2-2 TRBV6-1 . TGTGCCAGCAGTGAGGGCAGGCTTAACACCGGGGAGCTGTTTTTT CASSEGRLNTGELFF
. TRBJ1-2 TRBV27 TRBD1 TGTGCCAGCAGTCCCTGGACAGGGGGCGGGGTGGGCGGCTACACCTTC CASSPWTGGGVGGYTF
. TRBJ2-5 TRBV5-1 TRBD2 TGCGCCAGCAGCGTGGGACTAGCGGGGGGGATTCAAGAGACCCAGTACTTC CASSVGLAGGIQETQYF
. TRBJ2-3 TRBV7-9 TRBD2 TGTGCCAGCGGGGGACTAGCGGGAGGCGCAGATACGCAGTATTTT CASGGLAGGADTQYF
. TRBJ1-4 TRBV29-1 . TGCAGCGTCCGAAGCAGGGATGAAAAACTGTTTTTT CSVRSRDEKLFF
. TRBJ2-4 TRBV19 TRBD1 TGTGCCAGTAGTAATGCAGGGGGCGGGGACATTCAGTACTTC CASSNAGGGDIQYF
. TRBJ1-6 TRBV5-6 . TGTGCCAGCAGCTTGGTGGGATCCTATAATTCACCCCTCCACTTT CASSLVGSYNSPLHF
. TRBJ2-5 TRBV7-7 TRBD2 TGTGCTAGCAGCTTAATGCGGGGGGAGACCCAGTACTTC CASSLMRGETQYF
. TRBJ1-2 TRBV5-5 . TGTGCCAGCAGCCCGGACTATGGCTACACCTTC CASSPDYGYTF
. TRBJ1-5 TRBV2 TRBD1 TGTGCCAGCAGTAGACAGGGAGGGGGCAATCAGCCCCAGCATTTT CASSRQGGGNQPQHF
. TRBJ1-2 TRBV29-1 . TGCAGCGTTGAAAGGTCCAGGGGCTATGGCTACACCTTC CSVERSRGYGYTF
. TRBJ2-7 TRBV11-3 . TGTGCCAGCAGATTACAATCCAGGGGCGAGCAGTACTTC CASRLQSRGEQYF